This T cell receptor (beta chain) originates from a study of identical twins. Regarding the study as a whole: Out-of-frame alpha sequences common to twins exhibited an excess of low generation probability. Weaker excess twin sharing was observed in beta out-of-frame sequences. Zero-insertion results could be subject to partial confounding by invariant MAIT and iNKT cells.

One entry per CDR3 protein results from TCRdb running MiXCR on the 5' RACE reads. The sample lists 1.5 million to 2 million distinct CDR3 sequences; under 35% were seen once. This clonotype is a singleton in its sample. Its antigen is undetermined. The specimen sequenced was cord blood. The receptor was isolated from a newborn girl in good health.

Here the CDR3 DNA reads TGCAGTGCTAGCAAAGCGGCCAGACTCAATGAGCAGTACTTC. It yields the protein CSASKAARLNEQYF. The chain is built from TRBV20-1 and TRBJ2-1, with D possibly being TRBD2 (5 bases). The J call may be incorrect, as the DNA end agrees better with TRBJ2-7. This CDR3 spans 14 amino acids. In germline, CDR1 is DFQATT, CDR2 SNEGSKA (reference sequence).